This entry features one TCR beta chain sequence. As yet, its antigen is unknown. The germline V gene has CDR1 GTSNPN and CDR2 SVGIG (reference sequence). The CDR3 covers 13 residues. V was cut by 0 bases and J by 1 base, with 6 bases left in between. This entry belongs to a study of cytomegalovirus exposure and HLA in healthy donors. Whole-study findings and limits: The study listed roughly 150 cytomegalovirus-associated TCR beta chains. Reports showed the classifier diagnosing cytomegalovirus status with high specificity and sensitivity. An ancestry cluster, one associated with Asian ancestry, reportedly showed fewer N-insertions than the roughly 670-donor mean in a later analysis.

The PCR was carried out with 60 Vbeta primers and 13 Jbeta primers. Generated by immunoSEQ multiplex PCR, the TCRdb table keeps only in-frame clones and is missing some. This table holds some 130,000 clones. Sequencing was done on a sample of PBMCs. V is TRBV30 and J is TRBJ1-1, with D unresolved. This TCR was recovered from a woman in her thirties or forties in good health and CMV-seropositive. CDR3 in DNA: TGTGCCTGGAGTGTACCGGGGAACACTGAAGCTTTCTTT. This gives the protein CAWSVPGNTEAFF.